This T cell receptor beta chain was obtained from a study of response to subunit inactivated influenza vaccine. CDR3 size: 14 residues. Losses at the gene ends were 7 bases for V and 3 bases for J; bases not matched to a gene: 6. Germline V gene lookup returns CDR1 MNHNS and CDR2 SASEGT. TCRdb passed the RT-PCR reads through MiXCR, listing each CDR3 protein once. The sample shows 710,000 or so distinct CDR3 sequences, less than 20% of them seen only once. The origin of this receptor is a man aged 45-65 years who received an inactivated influenza vaccine. The sample was PBMCs from blood, taken about 13 days after vaccination. The chain couples TRBV6-1 to TRBJ2-1; 7 bases map to TRBD2. The chain's CDR3 is CASTRERFYNEQFF. For the CDR3, the DNA is TGTGCCAGCACGCGGGAGCGGTTCTACAATGAGCAGTTCTTC.